This TCR beta chain was retrieved from a study of shared clonotypes between healthy human individuals. Study-level points and caveats: Large depth notwithstanding, sorted-subset sequencing proved incomplete by rarefaction. Clonotype sharing among the donors was expected to vary with sequencing depth. Compared with clonotypes that all four donors shared, non-shared clonotypes had lower generation probabilities. Around 4.7% of naive CD4 clonotypes were shared across a few donors.

The CDR3 consists of 15 residues. Looked up from germline, CDR1 is MGHRA and CDR2 is YSYEKL. V dropped 0 bases and J dropped 1; count of bases not matched to a gene: 2. TCRdb's copy holds only in-frame clones and misses some; the assay was immunoSEQ multiplex PCR. The sample carries just over 2,000,000 clones, approximately 94% recorded once. Naive CD8 populations comprised CD45RO-negative cells positively selected for CCR7, excluding terminally differentiated effector memory CD45RA+ cells. With respect to this clone: Its antigen is unidentified.

J is TRBJ2-5 and V is TRBV4-1; 7 positions agree with TRBD2. The sample consisted of naive CD8+ T cells sorted from blood. This clonotype was obtained from a man between 18 and 29 years old in good health. The CDR3 DNA follows: TGCGCCAGCAGCCAAGAATGGGGGGGCCAAGAGACCCAGTACTTC. Its translation is CASSQEWGGQETQYF.